A selection of T cell receptor beta chains follows, all from one sample in a study of blood T cell repertoires in COVID-19. Repertoires were generated with immunoSEQ multiplex PCR, while TCRdb's copy carries only in-frame clones and drops some. The sample records 130,000 to 150,000 clones, 87% being singletons. Sequences were obtained from PBMCs or T cells enriched from blood (not recorded which). Receptor source: a man in his sixties who had recovered from COVID-19. Each CDR3 is given with its conserved first and last residue. A D gene is named only where the DNA matches it firmly. Part of the rows lack a size; the others show once, few, many or a class for expanded clones.

J,D,V,size,DNA,CDR3
TRBJ2-1,TRBD2,TRBV28,once,TGTGCCAGCAGTTTACCCGGCGGGGGGCGCCTGGGGGAGCAGTTCTTC,CASSLPGGGRLGEQFF
TRBJ1-5,TRBD1,TRBV7-8,NA,TGTGCCAGCAGCTTAGAGACAGGGGCCAATCAGCCCCAGCATTTT,CASSLETGANQPQHF
TRBJ1-2,NA,TRBV5-1,NA,TGCGCCAGCAGCTCCTTCGGGACACCGTACTATGGCTACACCTTC,CASSSFGTPYYGYTF
TRBJ2-1,NA,TRBV10-1,NA,TGCGCCAGCAGTGAAGTTGGGGCCCGGGAGCAGTTCTTC,CASSEVGAREQFF
TRBJ1-5,TRBD1,TRBV15,NA,TGTGCCACCAGCAGAGGCCAGGGACAGCTAAATCAGCCCCAGCATTTT,CATSRGQGQLNQPQHF
TRBJ1-6,NA,TRBV28,few,TGTGCCAGCAGCCCCCTAAATTCACCCCTCCACTTT,CASSPLNSPLHF
TRBJ2-4,NA,TRBV28,NA,TGTGCCCCCGCACCGAGGGGGGGGCCCAAAAACATTCAGTACTTC,CAPAPRGGPKNIQYF
TRBJ1-2,TRBD1,TRBV2,many,TGTGCCAGCATTGGGACAGGGGAAAAGGACACCTTC,CASIGTGEKDTF
TRBJ2-7,NA,TRBV6-5,NA,TGTGCCAGCACCGCAGGAGGGCCGACCGAGCAGTACTTC,CASTAGGPTEQYF
TRBJ1-1,TRBD1,TRBV28,NA,TGTGCCAGCAGTTTATTGACAGGGGGTTTCTCTAACACTGAAGCTTTCTTT,CASSLLTGGFSNTEAFF
TRBJ1-2,NA,TRBV4-2,NA,TGTGCCAGCAGCCTCAAGGGAGTCACGGCTAACTATGGCTACACCTTC,CASSLKGVTANYGYTF
TRBJ2-2,TRBD2,TRBV24-1,NA,TGTGCCACCAGTGATTTAGCGGGACCGAACACCGGGGAGCTGTTTTTT,CATSDLAGPNTGELFF
TRBJ2-2,TRBD1,TRBV11-3,NA,TGTGCCAGCAGCCCTGGGACAGGGGGCACCGGGGAGCTGTTTTTT,CASSPGTGGTGELFF
TRBJ1-3,NA,TRBV21-1,NA,TGTGCCAGCAGCTCACCCGCGGGGTCCCCTGGAAACACCATATATTTT,CASSSPAGSPGNTIYF
TRBJ2-7,NA,TRBV6-5,NA,TGTGCCAGCAGTCTAAAGTCTTCTCGAGACGAGCAGTACTTC,CASSLKSSRDEQYF
TRBJ2-1,NA,TRBV27,few,TGTGCCAGCAGTTTGTCGCTAGCGAACTACAATGAGCAGTTCTTC,CASSLSLANYNEQFF
TRBJ2-1,TRBD1,TRBV11-2,NA,TGTGCCAGCAGCTTAGTATCGGGACAGGGGACGGGTGAGCAGTTCTTC,CASSLVSGQGTGEQFF
TRBJ2-3,NA,TRBV5-1,NA,TGCGCCAGCAGCTTGATGAGTGGGGGGACAGATACGCAGTATTTT,CASSLMSGGTDTQYF
TRBJ2-5,NA,TRBV7-2,NA,TGTGCCAGCAGCACATTCCGGGGAGAGACCCAGTACTTC,CASSTFRGETQYF